This T cell receptor beta chain was profiled in a study of blood T cell repertoires in COVID-19. As for the study in general: From the United States, Italy and Spain came samples of acute and convalescent COVID-19.

Only a few counts were recorded for this clone. The CDR3 is 15 residues long. The germline V gene encodes CDR1 SNHLY and CDR2 FYNNEI. Trimming cost V 2 bases and J 5 bases, with 13 bases left between them. In the authors' workflow: Estimation of nucleated cell counts was performed using reference gene primer amplification. Produced via immunoSEQ multiplex PCR; TCRdb's table is partial and in-frame only. V and J calls plus clone size are reproduced from that table; the DNA served to infer D and trimming. The sample shows approximately 130,000 clones, 70% to 90% of them seen only once. The clonotype was recovered from a human donor in a cohort sampled during active COVID-19. The specimen sequenced was peripheral blood. V is TRBV2 and J is TRBJ1-5; D is possibly TRBD1 (5 bases). The CDR3 DNA is TGTGCCAGCAGTGAAAACAGGTACGATGATCAGCCCCAGCATTTT. The encoded protein is CASSENRYDDQPQHF.